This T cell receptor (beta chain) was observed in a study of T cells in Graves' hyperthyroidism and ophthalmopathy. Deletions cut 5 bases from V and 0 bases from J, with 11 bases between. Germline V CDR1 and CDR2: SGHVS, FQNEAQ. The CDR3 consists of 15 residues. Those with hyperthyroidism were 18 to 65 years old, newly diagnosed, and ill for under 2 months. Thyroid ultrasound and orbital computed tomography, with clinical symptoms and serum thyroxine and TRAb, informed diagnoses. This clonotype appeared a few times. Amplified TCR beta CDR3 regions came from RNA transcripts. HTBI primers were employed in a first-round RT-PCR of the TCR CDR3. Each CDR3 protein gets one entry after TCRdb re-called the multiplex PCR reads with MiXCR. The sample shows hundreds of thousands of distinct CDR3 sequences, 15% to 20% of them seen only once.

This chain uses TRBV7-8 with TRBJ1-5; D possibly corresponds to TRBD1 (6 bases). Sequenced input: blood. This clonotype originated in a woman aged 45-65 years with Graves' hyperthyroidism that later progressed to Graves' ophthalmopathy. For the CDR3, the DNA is TGTGCCAGCAGCGGGAGGACAGATAGCAATCAGCCCCAGCATTTT. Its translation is CASSGRTDSNQPQHF.